This entry concerns a single TCR beta chain. Antigen specificity is unknown. This sample is part of a study of regulatory dendritic cells for organ transplantation. Across the study: Monocytes received vitamin D3 on days 0 and 4, IL-10 on day 4. Study-level findings and limits: Regulatory dendritic cells appeared to expand memory CD8+ clones less than mature ones.

CDR3 length: 16 amino acids. V lost 3 bases, J lost 10 bases, and 11 bases stayed unmatched. Germline CDR1 and CDR2: SGHKS and YYEKEE (reference sequence). Allogeneic regulatory or mature dendritic cells were co-cultured for 5 days with CFSE-labeled sorted T cells at 1:10. Only in-frame clones appear in the TCRdb table, and some are missing; sequencing was by immunoSEQ multiplex PCR. The data contain 9,500 to 14,000 clones, nearly 90% of them singletons. The source is a human donor in good health. Sequenced material: naive CD8+ T cells from blood cultured with dendritic cells. This sample's subset: CD45RA+ naive T cells. The J gene is TRBJ1-6, the V gene TRBV5-5; 9 bases are shared with TRBD1. CDR3 bases: TGTGCCAGCAGCTCGCTCCCGGGACAGGGATGGTCACCCCTCCACTTT. It yields the protein CASSSLPGQGWSPLHF.